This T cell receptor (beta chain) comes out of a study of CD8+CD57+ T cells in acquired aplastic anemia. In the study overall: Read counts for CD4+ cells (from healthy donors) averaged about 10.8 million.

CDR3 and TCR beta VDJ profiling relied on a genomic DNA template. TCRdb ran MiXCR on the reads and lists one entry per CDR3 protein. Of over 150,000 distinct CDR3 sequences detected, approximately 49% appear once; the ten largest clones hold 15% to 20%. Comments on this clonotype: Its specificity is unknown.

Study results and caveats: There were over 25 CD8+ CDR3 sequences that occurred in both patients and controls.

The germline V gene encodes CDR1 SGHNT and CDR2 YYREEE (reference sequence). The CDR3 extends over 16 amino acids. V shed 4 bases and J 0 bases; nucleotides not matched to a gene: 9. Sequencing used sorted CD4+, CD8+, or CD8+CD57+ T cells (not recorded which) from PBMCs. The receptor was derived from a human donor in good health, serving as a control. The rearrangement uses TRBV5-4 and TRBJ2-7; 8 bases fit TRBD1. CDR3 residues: CASSLQGVGYSYEQYF. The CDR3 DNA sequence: TGTGCCAGCAGCCTACAGGGGGTGGGCTACTCCTACGAGCAGTACTTC.